The 6 T cell receptor beta chains reported below all come from one sample, sequenced in a study of cytomegalovirus exposure and HLA in healthy donors (dated by TCRdb to between 2016 and 2019). The protocol used for the library was the immunoSEQ multiplex PCR assay. TCRdb mirrors the immuneACCESS table, restricted to in-frame sequences. Some clones are absent from its copies; in checked studies, under half trace to an unresolved V gene, and the reason for the others is unknown. For this sample the table gives under 250,000 clones, of which about nine tenths were detected only once. The ten largest make up about 1% of the sample. The material sequenced was PBMCs. These TCRs come from a woman younger than 30 in good health and CMV-seronegative.

The rearrangement joins TRBV7-6 to TRBJ2-1; 12 nucleotides match TRBD2. The CDR3 has 18 residues. J gave up 5 bases and V 1 base, and 9 bases lay outside the gene matches. The germline gives CDR1 SGHVS, CDR2 FNYEAQ. CDR3 loop: CASSLGLAGVINHNEQFF. CDR3 bases: TGTGCCAGCAGCTTAGGACTAGCGGGGGTTATTAACCACAATGAGCAGTTCTTC.

J is TRBJ2-1 and V is TRBV7-8, with D perhaps TRBD2 (7 bases). Germline V gene lookup returns CDR1 SGHVS and CDR2 FQNEAQ. The V end was cut by 10 bases, the J end by 7 bases, with 17 bases between. This CDR3 contains 13 residues. DNA of the CDR3: TGTGCCATCGGGGGGCCGGGTAAGAATGAGCAGTTCTTC. It translates to CAIGGPGKNEQFF.

The chain is built from TRBV6-5 and TRBJ1-1; 11 nucleotides agree with TRBD1. This CDR3 comprises 16 residues. With 2 bases clipped from V and 5 bases from J, the junction kept 7 bases outside the gene matches. Germline V gives CDR1 MNHEY, CDR2 SVGAGI. The CDR3 here is CASSYKGQGAQTEAFF. In nucleotides, the CDR3 is TGTGCCAGCAGTTACAAAGGACAGGGGGCGCAGACTGAAGCTTTCTTT.

A note on this clone: Additional DNA sequences in this sample encode the identical CDR3. The chain combines TRBV30 with TRBJ1-6; 9 bases match TRBD1. J was trimmed by 7 bases and V by 1 base; bases with no gene match: 2. The CDR3 is made up of 14 amino acids. In germline, CDR1 is GTSNPN, CDR2 SVGIG (reference sequence). Here the CDR3 reads CAWSGGQGNSPLHF. The CDR3 nucleotides read TGTGCCTGGAGTGGGGGACAGGGAAATTCACCCCTCCACTTT.

The CDR3, as DNA: TGTGCCAGCAGTTTGATTGGACTGGGGGCTTCGAGAGAGCAGTTCTTC. It encodes CASSLIGLGASREQFF. The chain couples TRBV28 to TRBJ2-1; D perhaps matches TRBD1 (6 bases). Trimming removed 3 bases at V and 10 bases at J, with 22 bases between. Germline V gene lookup returns CDR1 MDHEN and CDR2 SYDVKM. The CDR3 runs 16 residues.

The CDR3 sequence is CASRELGLASYEQYF. CDR3 bases: TGTGCCAGCAGAGAACTGGGACTGGCCTCCTACGAGCAGTACTTC. The chain recombines TRBV2 with TRBJ2-7, with D tentatively TRBD2 (6 bases). The V gene lost 6 bases and the J gene lost 0 bases, with 15 bases spanning the gap. Looked up from germline, CDR1 is SNHLY and CDR2 is FYNNEI. The CDR3 is 15 residues long.